Listed below are T cell receptor beta chains from one sample, sequenced in a study of vaccination and CD4 T cells after COVID-19. MiXCR, run by TCRdb on the PCR reads, gives a single entry per CDR3 protein. The data show 20,000 to 25,000 distinct CDR3 sequences, approximately 56% seen once. Antigen specificity for these receptors is unknown. The sample here was CD4+ T cells from blood, cultured in vitro, taken after SARS-CoV-2 vaccination. The receptor set was obtained from a human donor who received a COVID-19 vaccine. The CDR3 runs from the conserved cysteine through the conserved F or W. D genes are given only for firm matches. Clone size is given for some rows only: seen once, a few or many times, or a class if the clone is expanded.

.,TRBV7-8,18,TRBJ1-4,.,CASSLDLVGMEANEKLFF,TGTGCCAGCAGCTTAGATCTCGTGGGAATGGAGGCTAATGAAAAACTGTTTTTT
TRBD1,TRBV6-1,15,TRBJ1-6,.,CASRRDRGTNSPLHF,TGTGCCAGCAGGCGGGACAGGGGAACCAATTCACCCCTCCACTTT
TRBD2,TRBV7-2,15,TRBJ2-1,.,CASSPGLAGGYEQFF,TGTGCCAGCAGCCCGGGACTAGCGGGGGGTTATGAGCAGTTCTTC
.,TRBV7-2,13,TRBJ2-5,.,CASSLVRQETQYF,TGTGCCAGCAGCTTAGTACGCCAGGAGACCCAGTACTTC
TRBD2,TRBV14,19,TRBJ2-1,.,CASSQDAASGGALYNEQFF,TGTGCCAGCAGCCAAGATGCGGCTAGCGGGGGGGCATTATACAATGAGCAGTTCTTC
.,TRBV20-1,13,TRBJ2-5,.,CSARFTNRETQHF,TGCAGTGCTAGATTCACAAATAGGGAGACCCAGCACTTC
.,TRBV20-1,13,TRBJ1-2,.,CSAPDDRNYGYTF,TGCAGTGCGCCTGACGACAGGAACTATGGCTACACCTTC
.,TRBV2,15,TRBJ2-1,.,CASSERGGSYNEQFF,TGTGCCAGCAGTGAACGGGGAGGCTCCTACAATGAGCAGTTCTTC
.,TRBV7-8,15,TRBJ2-2,.,CASSLFLRNTGELFF,TGTGCCAGCAGCTTATTCCTCAGGAACACCGGGGAGCTGTTTTTT
TRBD1,TRBV7-8,16,TRBJ1-1,.,CASSLVAQGFGTEAFF,TGTGCCAGCAGCTTAGTGGCACAGGGGTTCGGCACTGAAGCTTTCTTT
TRBD2,TRBV30,15,TRBJ2-5,.,CASSRGGLVQETQYF,TGTGCCTCCTCCCGGGGGGGGCTGGTCCAAGAGACCCAGTACTTC
TRBD2,TRBV7-8,14,TRBJ2-2,few,CASSRGGRTGELFF,TGTGCCAGCAGTCGGGGGGGCCGGACCGGGGAGCTGTTTTTT
.,TRBV6-5,16,TRBJ1-2,.,CASSSLSAEQNYGYTF,TGTGCCAGCAGTTCTCTGAGCGCAGAGCAGAACTATGGCTACACCTTC
.,TRBV28,18,TRBJ1-5,few,CASSLLPGTSGSNQPQHF,TGTGCCAGCAGTTTACTCCCGGGTACTTCTGGTAGCAATCAGCCCCAGCATTTT
.,TRBV6-2/TRBV6-3,14,TRBJ2-3,few,CASSYVAGRNTQYF,TGTGCCAGCAGTTACGTGGCGGGGAGAAATACGCAGTATTTT
.,TRBV20-1,16,TRBJ1-3,few,CSAGPGTASSGNTIYF,TGCAGTGCTGGGCCCGGGACGGCGTCTTCTGGAAACACCATATATTTT
TRBD1,TRBV27,13,TRBJ2-2,.,CASFDRGTGELFF,TGTGCCAGCTTTGACAGGGGAACCGGGGAGCTGTTTTTT
TRBD1,TRBV30,13,TRBJ1-5,few,CAWSNRGAQPQHF,TGTGCCTGGAGTAACAGGGGGGCTCAGCCCCAGCATTTT
.,TRBV10-1,16,TRBJ2-3,.,CASSESSGSGTDTQYF,TGCGCCAGCAGTGAGTCGTCAGGGAGCGGCACAGATACGCAGTATTTT
.,TRBV2,14,TRBJ1-5,.,CASSDRQLDQPQHF,TGTGCCAGCAGTGACCGGCAGTTAGATCAGCCCCAGCATTTT
TRBD1,TRBV6-1,16,TRBJ1-6,.,CASSATGQEYNSPLHF,TGTGCCAGCAGTGCCACTGGACAGGAGTATAATTCACCCCTCCACTTT
.,TRBV19,16,TRBJ2-5,few,CASSTRLGVIQETQYF,TGTGCCAGTAGTACCAGACTCGGGGTAATCCAAGAGACCCAGTACTTC
TRBD2,TRBV5-1,21,TRBJ2-5,.,CASSLIGNAGGLAGGQETQYF,TGCGCCAGCAGCTTGATCGGGAACGCTGGGGGACTAGCGGGGGGCCAAGAGACCCAGTACTTC
.,TRBV12-3/TRBV12-4,15,TRBJ1-1,.,CASSPGQTMNTEAFF,TGTGCCAGCAGTCCTGGACAGACTATGAACACTGAAGCTTTCTTT
TRBD1,TRBV5-1,17,TRBJ1-4,.,CASSNSGTGGAGEKLFF,TGCGCCAGCAGTAACTCCGGGACAGGGGGCGCCGGTGAAAAACTGTTTTTT
TRBD1,TRBV20-1,15,TRBJ1-1,.,CSARDYTGADTEAFF,TGCAGTGCTAGAGATTACACAGGGGCGGACACTGAAGCTTTCTTT
.,TRBV20-1,12,TRBJ1-3,few,CSAEGDGNTIYF,TGCAGTGCCGAGGGGGACGGAAACACCATATATTTT
TRBD1,TRBV30,12,TRBJ2-7,.,CASGDRDYEQYF,TGTGCCTCCGGAGACAGGGACTACGAGCAGTACTTC
TRBD2,TRBV30,13,TRBJ2-3,.,CASRGGDTDTQYF,TGTGCCTCTCGGGGGGGGGACACAGATACGCAGTATTTT
TRBD1,TRBV5-4,14,TRBJ1-1,.,CASSYRTGAVEAFF,TGTGCCAGCAGCTACCGGACAGGAGCGGTTGAAGCTTTCTTT
TRBD1,TRBV6-1,15,TRBJ1-2,.,CASSRQGKSGYGYTF,TGTGCCAGCAGCCGACAGGGGAAGAGTGGCTATGGCTACACCTTC
.,TRBV3-1,14,TRBJ1-1,.,CASSQGGQNTEAFF,TGTGCCAGCAGCCAAGGAGGACAGAACACTGAAGCTTTCTTT
.,TRBV2,14,TRBJ1-1,medium-sized,CASRTASMNTEAFF,TGTGCCAGCAGGACGGCTTCCATGAACACTGAAGCTTTCTTT
.,TRBV10-3,16,TRBJ2-5,.,CAISIPGTGGMETQYF,TGTGCCATCAGTATTCCGGGAACCGGAGGGATGGAGACCCAGTACTTC
TRBD1,TRBV19,14,TRBJ1-5,.,CASSATGDNQPQHF,TGTGCCAGTAGCGCGACAGGGGACAATCAGCCCCAGCATTTT
TRBD2,TRBV20-1,15,TRBJ2-5,few,CSANEERGSQETQYF,TGCAGTGCAAACGAGGAGCGGGGGTCCCAAGAGACCCAGTACTTC
TRBD1,TRBV10-1,14,TRBJ1-5,few,CASSEGTGGQPQHF,TGCGCCAGCAGTGAGGGGACAGGGGGCCAGCCCCAGCATTTT
TRBD1,TRBV30,12,TRBJ2-7,.,CAWTGGSSEQYF,TGTGCCTGGACAGGGGGCTCGTCCGAGCAGTACTTC
.,TRBV6-1,13,TRBJ2-7,.,CASRQQGSYEQYF,TGTGCCAGCAGGCAGCAGGGGTCCTACGAGCAGTACTTC
TRBD1,TRBV20-1,14,TRBJ1-5,.,CSAGRQGINQPQHF,TGCAGTGCTGGGCGACAGGGGATCAATCAGCCCCAGCATTTT
TRBD1,TRBV14,15,TRBJ1-3,.,CASSHQTGTGNTIYF,TGTGCCAGCAGCCACCAGACAGGGACTGGAAACACCATATATTTT
TRBD1,TRBV6-1,15,TRBJ1-5,few,CASRGTGGRGQPQHF,TGTGCCAGCAGGGGGACAGGGGGACGAGGGCAGCCCCAGCATTTT
TRBD1,TRBV7-9,15,TRBJ1-5,.,CARKMDRDGSQPQHF,TGTGCCAGAAAAATGGACAGGGATGGGAGTCAGCCCCAGCATTTT
TRBD1,TRBV24-1,16,TRBJ1-2,.,CATSGARGGGIYGYTF,TGTGCCACCAGTGGCGCAAGAGGGGGCGGAATCTATGGCTACACCTTC
.,TRBV6-4,12,TRBJ1-2,.,CASSDSVYGYTF,TGTGCCAGCAGTGACAGCGTCTATGGCTACACCTTC
.,TRBV7-9,12,TRBJ1-6,few,CASSLRGSPLHF,TGTGCCAGCAGCCTCAGGGGATCACCCCTCCACTTT
.,TRBV23-1,18,TRBJ2-7,.,CASSPAQQPGQGPYEQYF,TGCGCCAGCAGTCCTGCACAGCAACCGGGACAAGGACCCTACGAGCAGTACTTC
TRBD1,TRBV5-4,14,TRBJ1-2,once,CASSREQGAGGYTF,TGTGCCAGCAGCCGAGAACAGGGGGCGGGTGGCTACACCTTC